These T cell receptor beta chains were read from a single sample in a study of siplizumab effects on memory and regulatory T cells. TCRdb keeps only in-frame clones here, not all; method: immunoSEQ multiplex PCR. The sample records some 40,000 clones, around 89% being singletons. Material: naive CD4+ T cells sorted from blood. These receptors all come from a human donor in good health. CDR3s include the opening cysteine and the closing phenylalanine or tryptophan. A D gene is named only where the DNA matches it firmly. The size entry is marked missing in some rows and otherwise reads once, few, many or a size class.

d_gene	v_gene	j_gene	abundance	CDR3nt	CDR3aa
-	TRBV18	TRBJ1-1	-	TGTGCCAGCTCACCCCCGGGTCTGCCGAACACTGAAGCTTTCTTT	CASSPPGLPNTEAFF
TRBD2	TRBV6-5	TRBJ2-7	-	TGTGCCAGCACCGGACTAGCGGGGACCTACGAGCAGTACTTC	CASTGLAGTYEQYF
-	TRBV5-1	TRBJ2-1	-	TGCGCCAGCAGCATCACGGTAATCTACAATGAGCAGTTCTTC	CASSITVIYNEQFF
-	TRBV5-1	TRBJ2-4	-	TGCGCCAAGACCGCTCCCAAAAACATTCAGTACTTC	CAKTAPKNIQYF
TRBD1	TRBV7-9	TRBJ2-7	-	TGTGCCAGCAGCCCCGATTGGTGGGTTGAACAGGGGTTAGGGGAGCAGTACTTC	CASSPDWWVEQGLGEQYF
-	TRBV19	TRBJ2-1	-	TGTGCCAGTAGTATAGGGGGGGCCCGTTTAAACAATGAGCAGTTCTTC	CASSIGGARLNNEQFF
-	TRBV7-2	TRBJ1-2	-	TGTGCCAGCAGCGCTGCAGAGGGACGGCAGGGAGGCTACACCTTC	CASSAAEGRQGGYTF
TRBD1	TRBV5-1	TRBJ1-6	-	TGCGCCAGCAGGGATCAGCAGGGGGCAGGGAATTCACCCCTCCACTTT	CASRDQQGAGNSPLHF
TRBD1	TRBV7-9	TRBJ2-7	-	TGTGCCAGCAGCTTAGAATGGGACAGCTACGAGCAGTACTTC	CASSLEWDSYEQYF
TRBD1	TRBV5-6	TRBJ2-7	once	TGTGCCAGCAGCTTCATCGACAGGGGCGAGCAGTACTTC	CASSFIDRGEQYF
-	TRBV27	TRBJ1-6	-	TGTGCCAGCAGTTCTCGGGCAGCCCTTAATTCACCCCTCCACTTT	CASSSRAALNSPLHF
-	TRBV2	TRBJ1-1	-	TGTGCCAGCAGTGAAGATGTCCGTACTGAAGCTTTCTTT	CASSEDVRTEAFF
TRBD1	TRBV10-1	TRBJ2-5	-	TGCGCCAGCAGCTTGGGACAGGGGGAAGAGACCCAGTACTTC	CASSLGQGEETQYF
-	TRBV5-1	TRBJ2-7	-	TGCGCCAGCAGCCGGGGCGACCGGGACTTGGTGGAGCAGTACTTC	CASSRGDRDLVEQYF
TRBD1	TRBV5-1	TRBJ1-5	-	TGCGCCAGCAGCTTCGGTTCAGGGGGCGATCAGCCCCAGCATTTT	CASSFGSGGDQPQHF
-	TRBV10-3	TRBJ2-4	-	TGTGCCATCAGTGTCACGAGGGAGCATCTAGCCAAAAACATTCAGTACTTC	CAISVTREHLAKNIQYF